One sample yielded the 25 T cell receptor beta chains listed below, sequenced in a study of T cells in localized non-small cell lung cancer (dated by TCRdb to about 2020). The protocol used for the library was the immunoSEQ multiplex PCR assay. The clones in this table, taken by TCRdb from immuneACCESS, are in-frame only. Not every clone is retained; where verified, under half of the shortfall comes from an unresolved V gene, and the cause of the rest is unknown. The table for this sample lists tens of thousands of clones; over 75% of them were counted only once. 25% to 30% of the sample belongs to the ten largest clones. Sample: peripheral blood, taken before any cancer treatment. These receptors were obtained from a male donor at least 60 years old with stage I squamous cell lung carcinoma.

The table lists this clone with a count of one. The chain couples TRBV28 to TRBJ2-7; TRBD1 might be the D (5 bases). Trimming pared 3 bases from V and 2 bases from J, leaving 11 bases between. The CDR3 is 14 residues long. Germline V CDR1 and CDR2: MDHEN, SYDVKM. CDR3 bases: TGTGCCAGCAGTTTCATAAGGGGTCCCTACGAGCAGTACTTC. This encodes CASSFIRGPYEQYF.

The chain has TRBV19 and TRBJ1-5; 7 bases match TRBD1. The CDR3 consists of 16 residues. The ends lost 5 bases at V and 0 bases at J; junction bases unmatched: 7. Germline lookup yields CDR1 LNHDA and CDR2 SQIVND (reference sequence). The CDR3 DNA is TGTGCCAGTAGTCGAACAGGGGAGATTAGCAATCAGCCCCAGCATTTT. This gives the protein CASSRTGEISNQPQHF.

CDR3 coding DNA: TGTGCCAGCAGCCAGTCAGGTGGCTACACCTTC. Amino acids: CASSQSGGYTF. The chain uses TRBV5-5 and TRBJ1-2; D remains ambiguous. This CDR3 region has 11 residues. With 4 bases removed from V and 7 bases from J, the gap between germline ends came to 8 bases. Germline CDR1 and CDR2: SGHKS and YYEKEE (reference sequence). Drawing the rest from reference TRBV5-5 and TRBJ1-2, the complete variable domain is DAGVTQSPTHLIKTRGQQVTLRCSPISGHKSVSWYQQVLGQGPQFIFQYYEKEERGRGNFPDRFSARQFPNYSSELNVNALLLGDSALYLCASSQSGGYTFGSGTRLTVV.

J is TRBJ2-4 and V is TRBV5-4; TRBD1 matches at 8 bases. This CDR3 spans 15 amino acids. V dropped 4 bases and J dropped 9; count of bases not matched to a gene: 12. The germline V gene has CDR1 SGHNT and CDR2 YYREEE (reference sequence). The CDR3 DNA is TGTGCCAGCAGCCCTCTGCCAGGACAGGGCACCATTCAGTACTTC. This gives the protein CASSPLPGQGTIQYF.

The V call is TRBV2, the J call TRBJ2-7; the D call may be TRBD1 or TRBD2 (5 bases each). Germline V gene data show CDR1 as SNHLY and CDR2 as FYNNEI. V was cut by 6 bases and J by 7 bases, with 22 bases left in between. The CDR3 totals 15 residues. CDR3 nucleotide sequence: TGTGCCAGCAGAGTCCCTGGGGACGTCCGGTATGAGCAGTACTTC. Protein sequence: CASRVPGDVRYEQYF.

The CDR3 reads CASSSTVYEQYF. The DNA of the CDR3 is TGTGCCAGCAGTTCGACAGTCTACGAGCAGTACTTC. This chain joins TRBV28 and TRBJ2-7; TRBD1 might be the D (5 bases). The CDR3 sequence is 12 residues long. The germline V gene encodes CDR1 MDHEN and CDR2 SYDVKM. The V end was cut by 4 bases, the J end by 3 bases, with 7 bases between.

The chain joins TRBV4-3 to TRBJ2-2; tentatively, D is TRBD2 (6 bases). Germline V gives CDR1 LGHNA, CDR2 YSLEER. There are 19 residues in the CDR3. The V end was cut by 4 bases, the J end by 1 base, with 22 bases between. CDR3 amino acids: CASSRRTGTGTQNTGELFF. CDR3 DNA sequence: TGCGCCAGCAGCCGAAGGACTGGGACCGGGACTCAGAACACCGGGGAGCTGTTTTTT.

The chain has TRBV5-1 and TRBJ1-1; 7 bases map to TRBD1. V shed 4 bases and J 1 base; nucleotides not matched to a gene: 10. Per germline, CDR1 SGHRS and CDR2 YFSETQ. The CDR3 sequence is 16 residues long. CDR3 nucleotides: TGCGCCAGCAGCACAGGGGACCGGAGGACGAACACTGAAGCTTTCTTT. As protein: CASSTGDRRTNTEAFF. The complete variable domain, with remaining parts taken from reference TRBV5-1 and TRBJ1-1, reads KAGVTQTPRYLIKTRGQQVTLSCSPISGHRSVSWYQQTPGQGLQFLFEYFSETQRNKGNFPGRFSGRQFSNSRSEMNVSTLELGDSALYLCASSTGDRRTNTEAFFGQGTRLTVV.

The chain employs TRBV29-1 and TRBJ2-5; 7 positions match TRBD1. V dropped 6 bases and J dropped 3; count of bases not matched to a gene: 7. Per the germline V gene, CDR1 is SQVTM and CDR2 is ANQGSEA. The CDR3 consists of 13 residues. The CDR3 here is CSVEGQTKETQYF. CDR3 sequence (DNA): TGCAGCGTAGAGGGACAGACTAAAGAGACCCAGTACTTC.

The chain employs TRBV28 and TRBJ1-6; no clear D. Germline CDR1 and CDR2: MDHEN and SYDVKM. Between the trimmed V and J ends, which lost 2 bases and 6 bases, there was a span of 5 bases. CDR3 size: 13 residues. The CDR3 DNA reads as TGTGCCAGCAGTTTAGGGTTTAATTCACCCCTCCACTTT. Protein product: CASSLGFNSPLHF.

A single count supports this clone. The V and J genes are TRBV11-3 and TRBJ2-3, with unresolved D. Germline CDR1 is SGHNT and CDR2 is YENEEA. Trimming took 1 base from V and 0 from J, leaving 5 bases between them. CDR3 size: 14 residues. Here the CDR3 DNA reads TGTGCCAGCAGCTTAGCGGCTAGCACAGATACGCAGTATTTT. This encodes CASSLAASTDTQYF.

The CDR3, as DNA: TGTGCCAGCCCCGGGACAGGGGGCGCGGAGGAGGAAAAACTGTTTTTT. Its protein is CASPGTGGAEEEKLFF. The J gene is TRBJ1-4, the V gene TRBV9; 12 bases align to TRBD1. The trim removed 7 bases at V and 8 bases at J, leaving 12 bases unmatched. The CDR3 covers 16 residues. Germline loops: CDR1 SGDLS, CDR2 YYNGEE.

The V gene is TRBV5-5, the J gene TRBJ2-3; D could derive from TRBD1 or TRBD2 (5 bases each). Germline CDR1 SGHKS, CDR2 YYEKEE (reference sequence). Trimming removed 2 bases at V and 5 bases at J, with 6 bases between. The CDR3 length is 12 residues. In DNA form, the CDR3 reads TGTGCCAGCAGCTTTGGGGGAGATACGCAGTATTTT. This translates into CASSFGGDTQYF. Together with reference TRBV5-5 and TRBJ2-3, the CDR3 gives the full variable domain: DAGVTQSPTHLIKTRGQQVTLRCSPISGHKSVSWYQQVLGQGPQFIFQYYEKEERGRGNFPDRFSARQFPNYSSELNVNALLLGDSALYLCASSFGGDTQYFGPGTRLTVL.

The V call is TRBV11-2, the J call TRBJ2-2; 15 positions agree with TRBD2. V gave up 5 bases and J gave up 7 bases; unmatched junction bases: 8. This CDR3 region has 17 residues. Germline CDR1 reads SGHAT; CDR2 reads FQNNGV. Written as DNA, the CDR3 is TGTGCCAGCAGCCTACGGACTAGCGGGGGGGCGGACGGGGAGCTGTTTTTT. Translated, it gives CASSLRTSGGADGELFF.

CDR3 sequence: CASSLAPSNQPQHF. CDR3 in DNA: TGCGCCAGCAGCCTCGCACCTAGCAATCAGCCCCAGCATTTT. The chain combines TRBV5-1 with TRBJ1-5; no clear D gene. The V end was cut by 4 bases, the J end by 0 bases, with 8 bases between. The germline CDR1 and CDR2 sequences are SGHRS and YFSETQ. There are 14 residues in the CDR3.

The J gene is TRBJ1-3, the V gene TRBV6-5; the D is unclear. Trimming cost V 5 bases and J 0 bases, with 5 bases left between them. The V gene's germline CDR1 is MNHEY and CDR2 SVGAGI. CDR3 length: 13 residues. CDR3 amino acids: CASSPTSGNTIYF. In nucleotides, the CDR3 is TGTGCCAGCAGTCCAACCTCTGGAAACACCATATATTTT.

This clone was seen once. This chain joins TRBV5-6 and TRBJ2-2; D ambiguous. The CDR3 is 16 amino acids. V shed 3 bases and J shed 6 bases, with 18 bases lying between them. CDR1 and CDR2 from the germline V gene are SGHDT and YYEEEE. The chain's CDR3 is CASSWTLDSPSGELFF. Written as DNA, the CDR3 is TGTGCCAGCAGCTGGACCCTTGACTCCCCATCCGGGGAGCTGTTTTTT.

The rearrangement uses TRBV5-4 and TRBJ1-2, with no clear D. This CDR3 has 12 amino acids. Trimming took 2 bases from V and 8 from J, leaving 10 bases between them. Germline loops: CDR1 SGHNT, CDR2 YYREEE (reference sequence). The CDR3 DNA sequence: TGTGCCAGCAGCTTCGAGGGAAGAGGCTACACCTTC. Amino acid sequence: CASSFEGRGYTF.

The CDR3 region has the DNA TGCAGCGTTGAAACGGGGGCCCAAGAGACCCAGTACTTC. This gives the protein CSVETGAQETQYF. The chain employs TRBV29-1 and TRBJ2-5; tentatively, D is TRBD1 or TRBD2 (6 bases each). Looked up from germline, CDR1 is SQVTM and CDR2 is ANQGSEA. Trimming removed 2 bases from V and 1 base from J, with 8 bases in between. The CDR3 has 13 residues.

CDR3 nucleotides: TGTGCCATCAGTACTAGCGGGGCTGTCACAGATACGCAGTATTTT. Protein sequence: CAISTSGAVTDTQYF. The genes are TRBV10-3 and TRBJ2-3; TRBD2 aligns across 10 bases. This CDR3 has 15 amino acids. Trimming took 5 bases from V and 2 from J; bases not matched to a gene: 4. The germline CDR1 and CDR2 sequences are ENHRY and SYGVKD.

The chain employs TRBV11-2 and TRBJ2-1; the match to TRBD2 covers 7 bases. The V gene end was trimmed by 6 bases and the J gene end by 4 bases; junction bases not matched to a gene: 12. The CDR3 contains 16 residues. CDR1 and CDR2 (germline): SGHAT, FQNNGV. CDR3 protein: CASRRLAFSLYNEQFF. The CDR3 DNA sequence: TGTGCCAGCAGACGACTAGCCTTTTCCCTTTACAATGAGCAGTTCTTC.

The genes are TRBV5-4 and TRBJ2-1; weak D call: TRBD1 (6 bases). The germline V and J ends were trimmed by 10 bases and 3 bases, with 20 bases remaining between them. Germline V gives CDR1 SGHNT, CDR2 YYREEE (reference sequence). The length of the CDR3 is 15 residues. CDR3 in DNA: TGTGCCGGCTCAGGGGCGGGTCAGGGCTACAATGAGCAGTTCTTC. Translated: CAGSGAGQGYNEQFF. Supplemented by reference TRBV5-4 and TRBJ2-1, the full variable domain reads ETGVTQSPTHLIKTRGQQVTLRCSSQSGHNTVSWYQQALGQGPQFIFQYYREEENGRGNFPPRFSGLQFPNYSSELNVNALELDDSALYLCAGSGAGQGYNEQFFGPGTRLTVL.

The chain joins TRBV18 to TRBJ1-1, with a tentative D call TRBD1 (5 bases). Germline CDR1 reads KGHSH; CDR2 reads LQKENI. This CDR3 is built from 13 residues. The ends were cut back, 9 bases at V and 11 bases at J, with 22 bases in the middle. CDR3 loop: CASSGRGDVPAFF. For the CDR3, the DNA is TGTGCCAGTTCCGGACGGGGCGACGTTCCGGCTTTCTTT.

The rearrangement links TRBV9 to TRBJ2-1, with a possible D match to TRBD1 (6 bases). The V gene lost 3 bases and the J gene lost 5 bases, with 18 bases spanning the gap. The CDR3 extends over 16 amino acids. Germline loops: CDR1 SGDLS, CDR2 YYNGEE. The CDR3 bases are TGTGCCAGCAGCGCTGGGACCGGGACAATTAACAATGAGCAGTTCTTC. Amino acid sequence: CASSAGTGTINNEQFF.

V gene TRBV4-2 combines with J gene TRBJ2-1; D may be TRBD1 (6 bases). The CDR3 sequence is 14 residues long. Looked up from germline, CDR1 is LGHNA and CDR2 is YNFKEQ. The V end lost 0 bases, the J end lost 10 bases, and 13 bases lay between the germline ends. CDR3 amino acids: CASSQEARGREQFF. The CDR3 bases are TGTGCCAGCAGCCAAGAAGCCAGGGGAAGAGAGCAGTTCTTC.